This TCR beta chain came from a study of T cells in Graves' hyperthyroidism and ophthalmopathy. RNA transcripts provided the source from which TCR beta CDR3 regions were amplified. TCR CDR3 regions were first amplified by RT-PCR with HTBI primers. TCRdb re-called the multiplex PCR reads with MiXCR, one entry per CDR3 protein. The sample comprises hundreds of thousands of distinct CDR3 sequences, roughly a quarter of which are singletons, and 10% to 12% rests with the top ten. This CDR3 has 15 amino acids. V dropped 7 bases and J dropped 1 base, with 16 bases sitting between them. Germline CDR1 MNHNS, CDR2 SASEGT. Patients showing uncontrolled infection, other autoimmune disease, pregnancy or lactation were ineligible.

The rearrangement uses TRBV6-1 and TRBJ1-1; D is ambiguous. The source is a woman aged 25 to 39 with Graves' ophthalmopathy. What was sequenced was blood. The CDR3 spells CASTLLPPANTEAFF. In DNA, the CDR3 is TGTGCCAGCACACTGCTCCCTCCGGCGAACACTGAAGCTTTCTTT.